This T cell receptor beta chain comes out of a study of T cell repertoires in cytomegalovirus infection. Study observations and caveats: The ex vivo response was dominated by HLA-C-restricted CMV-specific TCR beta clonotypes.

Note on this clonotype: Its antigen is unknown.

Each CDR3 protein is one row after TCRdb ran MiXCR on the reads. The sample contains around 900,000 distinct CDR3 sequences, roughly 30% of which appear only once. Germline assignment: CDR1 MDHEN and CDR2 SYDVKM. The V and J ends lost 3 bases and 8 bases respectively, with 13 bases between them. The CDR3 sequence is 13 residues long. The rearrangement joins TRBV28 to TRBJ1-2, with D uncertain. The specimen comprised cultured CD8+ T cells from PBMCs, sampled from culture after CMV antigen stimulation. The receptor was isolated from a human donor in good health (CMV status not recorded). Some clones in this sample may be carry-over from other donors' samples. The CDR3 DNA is TGTGCCAGCAGTTTTCGAGCCGTGCGGGGCTACACCTTC. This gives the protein CASSFRAVRGYTF.